This TCR beta chain comes out of a study of blood T cell repertoires in COVID-19. In the study overall: PBMCs, B-cell-depleted T cells, or T cells provided the cDNA or gDNA that made up the material.

Some clones are missing from TCRdb's copy, which holds only in-frame ones; the method was immunoSEQ multiplex PCR. The sample has 110,000 to 150,000 clones; about 91% are singletons. In germline, CDR1 is MDHEN, CDR2 SYDVKM. With V trimmed by 4 bases and J by 5 bases, 6 bases remained unmatched. The CDR3 sequence is 15 residues long. This clonotype originated in a woman aged 55-69 years with acute or convalescent COVID-19. This chain links TRBV28 with TRBJ1-5, with TRBD1 identical over 9 bases. The sample taken for sequencing was peripheral blood. The CDR3 DNA follows: TGTGCCAGCAGTTACCGGGACAGGGCTGATCAGCCCCAGCATTTT. Its translation is CASSYRDRADQPQHF. The full variable domain, in which reference TRBV28 and TRBJ1-5 provide the parts outside the CDR3, is DVKVTQSSRYLVKRTGEKVFLECVQDMDHENMFWYRQDPGLGLRLIYFSYDVKMKEKGDIPEGYSVSREKKERFSLILESASTNQTSMYLCASSYRDRADQPQHFGDGTRLSIL.